Below, 15 T cell receptor beta chains from the same sample are listed, as sequenced in a study of T cell responses to AZD1222 COVID-19 vaccine. This table comes from immunoSEQ multiplex PCR, and its TCRdb copy is limited to in-frame clones, with some not included. The data contain fewer than 200,000 clones, approximately 92% of them singletons. The starting material was peripheral blood, obtained on day 0 of AZD1222 vaccination. Receptors were obtained from an adult in good health.

The chain links TRBV18 to TRBJ1-1; no definite D call. The CDR3 runs to 15 residues. Germline CDR1 reads KGHSH; CDR2 reads LQKENI. With 3 bases removed from V and 1 base from J, the gap between germline ends came to 12 bases. This chain's CDR3 is CASSPAVTENTEAFF. The CDR3 DNA reads as TGTGCCAGCTCACCTGCGGTAACTGAGAACACTGAAGCTTTCTTT.

The chain recombines TRBV4-1 with TRBJ2-7; 11 nucleotides align to TRBD2. The CDR3 totals 16 residues. V was clipped by 3 bases and J by 6 bases; unmatched bases: 10. Germline V gene lookup returns CDR1 MGHRA and CDR2 YSYEKL. The CDR3 nucleotides read TGCGCCAGCAGCCAGACCCTAGCGGGAGGTTCTCCCGAGCAGTACTTC. Encoded protein: CASSQTLAGGSPEQYF.

V usage is TRBV7-8 and J usage is TRBJ2-2; 7 bases fit TRBD2. CDR3 length: 12 amino acids. In germline, CDR1 is SGHVS, CDR2 FQNEAQ. V trimming: 8 bases; J trimming: 7 bases; junction bases outside the gene matches: 4. The CDR3 loop is CASGREVGELFF. The DNA for the CDR3 is TGTGCCAGCGGCCGGGAGGTCGGGGAGCTGTTTTTT.

The chain is built from TRBV29-1 and TRBJ2-1, with D perhaps matching TRBD1 (5 bases). CDR3 size: 13 residues. Germline V gene data show CDR1 as SQVTM and CDR2 as ANQGSEA. The germline V and J ends were trimmed by 4 bases and 7 bases, with 14 bases remaining between them. DNA of the CDR3: TGCAGCGTTGTAAACAGGTTCGCTAATGAGCAGTTCTTC. Translating gives CSVVNRFANEQFF.

The rearrangement links TRBV24-1 to TRBJ1-5, with no clear D. V was trimmed by 9 bases and J by 0 bases, leaving 11 bases between them. Germline-derived CDR1 and CDR2 are KGHDR and SFDVKD. The CDR3 consists of 14 residues. As DNA, the CDR3 is TGTGCCACCTCCTCCCGCTATAGCAATCAGCCCCAGCATTTT. Translated, it gives CATSSRYSNQPQHF.

The chain has TRBV5-6 and TRBJ2-1; 7 bases are shared with TRBD2. J was trimmed by 0 bases and V by 6 bases; bases with no gene match: 9. Germline CDR1 SGHDT, CDR2 YYEEEE. The CDR3 totals 16 residues. This CDR3 reads CASNRLAAISYNEQFF. DNA for the CDR3: TGTGCCAGCAACCGACTAGCTGCCATCTCCTACAATGAGCAGTTCTTC.

This rearrangement joins TRBV12-3 or TRBV12-4 to TRBJ2-7; D ambiguous. The CDR3 runs to 13 residues. The germline V and J ends were trimmed by 6 bases and 3 bases, with 12 bases remaining between them. CDR3 DNA sequence: TGTGCCAGCAGGACTGAACCCAACTACGAGCAGTACTTC. It translates to CASRTEPNYEQYF.

The chain joins TRBV5-1 to TRBJ1-4; D remains unclear. The germline V gene has CDR1 SGHRS and CDR2 YFSETQ. This CDR3 comprises 16 residues. Trimming took off 0 bases at V and 8 bases at J, with 17 bases between the two ends. The CDR3: CASSLAQSGEGEKLFF. The CDR3 nucleotides are TGCGCCAGCAGCTTGGCCCAGTCTGGGGAGGGCGAAAAACTGTTTTTT.

In its sample, this clone was seen once. The J gene is TRBJ2-1, the V gene TRBV11-2, with no clear D. V dropped 1 base and J dropped 5 bases, with 9 bases sitting between them. Looked up from germline, CDR1 is SGHAT and CDR2 is FQNNGV. This CDR3 region has 14 residues. CDR3 in amino acids: CASSLAGNNNEQFF. The CDR3 DNA is TGTGCCAGCAGCTTAGCAGGTAATAACAATGAGCAGTTCTTC.

The rearrangement uses TRBV29-1 and TRBJ2-7; no definite D call. This CDR3 comprises 12 residues. V was trimmed by 4 bases and J by 0 bases, leaving 7 bases between them. Germline CDR1 is SQVTM and CDR2 is ANQGSEA. The CDR3 DNA is TGCAGCGTTGTCTCTAACTCCTACGAGCAGTACTTC. Protein product: CSVVSNSYEQYF.

The genes are TRBV10-1 and TRBJ2-6; no clear D. CDR1 is WNHNN and CDR2 is SYGVQD in the germline V gene (reference sequence). CDR3 length: 14 residues. V lost 5 bases, J lost 0 bases, and 5 bases lay in between. CDR3 protein: CASSLDSGANVLTF. The CDR3 region has the DNA TGCGCCAGCAGTCTGGACTCTGGGGCCAACGTCCTGACTTTC.

This rearrangement joins TRBV7-9 to TRBJ1-1; D may be TRBD1 (5 bases). Germline CDR1 is SEHNR and CDR2 is FQNEAQ (reference sequence). This CDR3 is 14 amino acids long. Trimming shortened V by 1 base and J by 2 bases, and 8 bases separated the two germline ends. The CDR3: CASSLEGRNTEAFF. CDR3 sequence (DNA): TGTGCCAGCAGCTTAGAGGGGCGTAACACTGAAGCTTTCTTT.

This rearrangement joins TRBV25-1 to TRBJ2-2; possible D gene TRBD1, 5 bases. The CDR3 is made up of 15 amino acids. Germline V gene sequence: CDR1 MGHDK, CDR2 SYGVNS. Trimming pared 1 base from V and 5 bases from J, leaving 11 bases between. The CDR3 DNA reads TGTGCCAGCAGTGAATTCCAGGGCGGAACCGGGGAGCTGTTTTTT. Its translation: CASSEFQGGTGELFF.

The chain joins TRBV28 to TRBJ2-3; the match to TRBD2 covers 14 bases. This CDR3 is 19 amino acids long. V trimming: 5 bases; J trimming: 0 bases; junction bases outside the gene matches: 10. Germline lookup yields CDR1 MDHEN and CDR2 SYDVKM. The CDR3, as DNA: TGTGCCAGCAGTCCCGGACCGGGACTAGCGGGGGCTAGCACAGATACGCAGTATTTT. As protein: CASSPGPGLAGASTDTQYF.

The rearrangement uses TRBV19 and TRBJ1-1; TRBD1 matches at 7 bases. CDR1 LNHDA and CDR2 SQIVND come from the germline V gene (reference sequence). The V gene end was trimmed by 1 base and the J gene end by 0 bases; junction bases not matched to a gene: 2. The length of the CDR3 is 15 residues. The CDR3 DNA sequence: TGTGCCAGTAGTATAGGACAGGGCTTGAACACTGAAGCTTTCTTT. Its translation is CASSIGQGLNTEAFF.